This TCR beta chain comes out of a study of early T cells in non-severe SARS-CoV-2 infection. V lost 5 bases and J 1 base, leaving 12 bases between the germline ends. The CDR3 totals 14 residues. Each CDR3 protein is one row after TCRdb ran MiXCR on the 5' RACE reads. This repertoire shows under 85,000 distinct CDR3 sequences, roughly 12% found once; its top ten account for approximately 2.4%. Material for sequencing was whole blood. The chain has TRBV12-3 or TRBV12-4 and TRBJ2-7; tentatively, D is TRBD1 (6 bases). This TCR came from an adult who was a healthcare worker with PCR-confirmed SARS-CoV-2 infection or an uninfected control (not recorded which). As DNA, the CDR3 is TGTGCCAGCAGTCGACAGGCCGCTTCCTACGAGCAGTACTTC. It translates to CASSRQAASYEQYF.